Listed below are T cell receptor beta chains from one sample, sequenced in a study of response to subunit inactivated influenza vaccine. TCRdb re-called the RT-PCR reads through MiXCR, storing one row per CDR3 protein. The sample carries fewer than 750,000 distinct CDR3 sequences, approximately 15% recorded once. This specimen was PBMCs from blood, taken about 13 days after vaccination. Receptors were obtained from a man over 45 who received an inactivated influenza vaccine. CDR3s include the opening cysteine and the closing phenylalanine or tryptophan. Each record gives: clone size, D gene, V gene, J gene, CDR3 protein, CDR3 DNA. The D gene is left open where the match is weak. Size is stated for part of the rows, as once, few or many counts, or as a class when the clone is expanded.

clone size: -; D gene: TRBD2; V gene: TRBV15; J gene: TRBJ2-5; CDR3 protein: CATSRKGGYQETQYF; CDR3 DNA: TGTGCCACCAGCAGGAAGGGAGGGTACCAAGAGACCCAGTACTTC
clone size: -; D gene: -; V gene: TRBV7-2; J gene: TRBJ2-2; CDR3 protein: CASSLVWSWKGSGELFF; CDR3 DNA: TGTGCCAGCAGCTTAGTGTGGAGCTGGAAGGGGTCCGGGGAGCTGTTTTTT
clone size: -; D gene: -; V gene: TRBV7-8; J gene: TRBJ2-3; CDR3 protein: CASSLSAMQVADTQYF; CDR3 DNA: TGTGCCAGCAGCTTAAGTGCGATGCAGGTTGCAGATACGCAGTATTTT
clone size: -; D gene: -; V gene: TRBV7-2; J gene: TRBJ1-1; CDR3 protein: CASSLEVRMNTEAFF; CDR3 DNA: TGTGCCAGCAGCTTAGAAGTACGGATGAACACTGAAGCTTTCTTT
clone size: -; D gene: TRBD1; V gene: TRBV4-1; J gene: TRBJ1-5; CDR3 protein: CASSLEDRGRAYTSNQPQHF; CDR3 DNA: TGCGCCAGCAGCCTCGAGGATAGGGGGCGCGCATACACGAGCAATCAGCCCCAGCATTTT
clone size: few; D gene: -; V gene: TRBV5-1; J gene: TRBJ2-1; CDR3 protein: CASSLDRPRAVGEQFF; CDR3 DNA: TGCGCCAGCAGCTTGGATCGGCCCAGGGCGGTCGGTGAGCAGTTCTTC
clone size: -; D gene: -; V gene: TRBV20-1; J gene: TRBJ2-5; CDR3 protein: CSATPSGHFQETQYF; CDR3 DNA: TGCAGTGCCACCCCATCGGGACATTTCCAAGAGACCCAGTACTTC
clone size: -; D gene: TRBD2; V gene: TRBV4-1; J gene: TRBJ2-7; CDR3 protein: CASSQISGRNSGQYF; CDR3 DNA: TGCGCCAGCAGCCAAATTAGCGGGAGGAATAGTGGGCAGTACTTC
clone size: -; D gene: TRBD2; V gene: TRBV20-1; J gene: TRBJ2-1; CDR3 protein: CSARDLAGNNEQFF; CDR3 DNA: TGCAGTGCTAGAGATCTAGCGGGAAATAATGAGCAGTTCTTC
clone size: few; D gene: TRBD1; V gene: TRBV6-5; J gene: TRBJ2-2; CDR3 protein: CASSYSDRATGELFF; CDR3 DNA: TGTGCCAGCAGTTACTCAGACAGGGCGACCGGGGAGCTGTTTTTT
clone size: many; D gene: TRBD2; V gene: TRBV29-1; J gene: TRBJ2-3; CDR3 protein: CSGYTSSGSLNTQYF; CDR3 DNA: TGCAGCGGCTATACCTCTAGCGGGAGTTTGAATACGCAGTATTTT
clone size: -; D gene: TRBD2; V gene: TRBV20-1; J gene: TRBJ2-3; CDR3 protein: CSASTLADSTDTQYF; CDR3 DNA: TGCAGTGCTAGTACACTAGCGGATAGCACAGATACGCAGTATTTT
clone size: few; D gene: -; V gene: TRBV11-1; J gene: TRBJ1-2; CDR3 protein: CASSLLSTFRREGDYGYTF; CDR3 DNA: TGTGCCAGCAGCTTATTATCGACCTTCCGGAGGGAAGGCGACTATGGCTACACCTTC
clone size: -; D gene: -; V gene: TRBV7-3; J gene: TRBJ1-6; CDR3 protein: CASSRGLVNSPLHF; CDR3 DNA: TGTGCCAGCAGCCGAGGACTGGTTAATTCACCCCTCCACTTT
clone size: -; D gene: TRBD2; V gene: TRBV7-2; J gene: TRBJ2-7; CDR3 protein: CASSMTSGNIYEQYF; CDR3 DNA: TGTGCCAGCAGCATGACTAGCGGGAATATCTACGAGCAGTACTTC
clone size: few; D gene: -; V gene: TRBV7-9; J gene: TRBJ1-5; CDR3 protein: CASSLDSLNQPQHF; CDR3 DNA: TGTGCCAGCAGCTTAGATTCACTAAATCAGCCCCAGCATTTT
clone size: few; D gene: -; V gene: TRBV6-5; J gene: TRBJ1-2; CDR3 protein: CASSYGVVREGGYTF; CDR3 DNA: TGTGCCAGCAGTTACGGTGTGGTCAGGGAGGGTGGCTACACCTTC